These 23 T cell receptor beta chains share one sample of origin, sequenced in a study of blood T cells in healthy people across ages. A second roughly 7 to 11 cycle PCR used barcoded and J-beta primers. TCRdb re-analysed the 5' RACE reads in MiXCR, keeping a single row per CDR3 protein. The sample includes some 1.6 million distinct CDR3 sequences, roughly 32% of them seen just once. Sequenced sample: blood. Receptors were obtained from a woman in her twenties or thirties in good health.

In its sample, this clonotype was seen a few times. The chain links TRBV15 to TRBJ2-3; weak D call: TRBD2 (6 bases). Germline lookup yields CDR1 LNHNV and CDR2 YYDKDF (reference sequence). V gave up 1 base and J gave up 2 bases, with 13 bases separating them. The CDR3 is 16 amino acids. The CDR3 here is CATSRGAGTATDTQYF. The CDR3 DNA sequence: TGTGCCACCAGCAGAGGAGCAGGGACTGCCACAGATACGCAGTATTTT.

J is TRBJ2-3 and V is TRBV4-1; D uncertain. V shed 8 bases and J shed 3 bases, with 18 bases lying between them. The CDR3 loop spans 15 amino acids. Germline lookup yields CDR1 MGHRA and CDR2 YSYEKL. CDR3 coding DNA: TGCGCCAGCGGTTTGAAAAGGGTTGGGACAGATACGCAGTATTTT. Translation: CASGLKRVGTDTQYF.

This sequence joins TRBV27 and TRBJ1-2; 9 bases agree with TRBD1. CDR1 is MNHEY, CDR2 SMNVEV, per germline (reference sequence). Unmatched junction bases numbered 10, after V lost 6 bases and J lost 5 bases. This CDR3 is 15 amino acids long. In DNA form, the CDR3 reads TGTGCCAGCAGCCGTAACAGGGGGCGCGGGTATGGCTACACCTTC. It is translated as CASSRNRGRGYGYTF.

The table lists this clonotype with a few counts. The CDR3 here is CASSFQGSGGRHRETQYF. CDR3 coding DNA: TGTGCCAGCAGTTTCCAAGGGAGTGGCGGGAGGCATCGAGAGACCCAGTACTTC. The gene calls are TRBV27 and TRBJ2-5; 8 nucleotides match TRBD2. Trimming at V came to 3 bases and at J to 4 bases, leaving 16 bases not matched to a gene. Germline V gene sequence: CDR1 MNHEY, CDR2 SMNVEV (reference sequence). This CDR3 is 18 amino acids long.

This clonotype turned up a few times. The rearrangement uses TRBV3-1 and TRBJ2-5, with TRBD2 matching 9 bases. The V gene's germline CDR1 is LGHDT and CDR2 YNNKEL (reference sequence). There are 13 residues in the CDR3. V shed 7 bases, J shed 10 bases, and the junction held 10 bases outside the gene matches. As DNA, the CDR3 is TGTGCCAGCAAGATAGCGGGAGACCCTGTCCAGTACTTC. Its translation is CASKIAGDPVQYF.

V usage is TRBV20-1 and J usage is TRBJ1-5; TRBD1 matches 7 bases. Looked up from germline, CDR1 is DFQATT and CDR2 is SNEGSKA (reference sequence). The CDR3 consists of 12 residues. This chain's CDR3 is CSTSQGDQPQHF. The CDR3 DNA reads as TGCAGCACCTCGCAGGGGGATCAGCCCCAGCATTTT.

This clonotype was detected many times. The chain uses TRBV10-3 and TRBJ2-7; D is ambiguous. Germline V gene sequence: CDR1 ENHRY, CDR2 SYGVKD. Deletions cut 3 bases from V and 3 bases from J, with 6 bases between. The CDR3 runs to 12 residues. CDR3 sequence: CAISETVYEQYF. The CDR3, as DNA: TGTGCCATCAGTGAAACCGTCTACGAGCAGTACTTC.

This clonotype has a handful of counts. This sequence joins TRBV12-3 or TRBV12-4 and TRBJ1-5; tentatively, D is TRBD1 (5 bases). This CDR3 has 15 amino acids. The ends were cut back, 5 bases at V and 3 bases at J, with 14 bases in the middle. This CDR3 is CASSAGNGNNQPQHF. CDR3 DNA: TGTGCCAGCAGTGCAGGGAATGGGAACAATCAGCCCCAGCATTTT.

This clonotype occurred many times. This sequence joins TRBV2 and TRBJ2-3; D unresolved. Germline V gene data show CDR1 as SNHLY and CDR2 as FYNNEI. The CDR3 runs 15 residues. The V end was cut by 7 bases, the J end by 4 bases, with 18 bases between. The DNA for the CDR3 is TGTGCCAGCACCGGTCGGCCCTGGGATCCAGATACGCAGTATTTT. Translation gives CASTGRPWDPDTQYF. The full variable domain, completed using reference TRBV2 and TRBJ2-3, is EPEVTQTPSHQVTQMGQEVILRCVPISNHLYFYWYRQILGQKVEFLVSFYNNEISEKSEIFDDQFSVERPDGSNFTLKIRSTKLEDSAMYFCASTGRPWDPDTQYFGPGTRLTVL.

The chain combines TRBV7-9 with TRBJ2-3; 8 positions agree with TRBD2. Germline trimming cut 5 bases from V and 3 bases from J; bases unmatched to any gene: 13. The CDR3 runs to 17 residues. The germline gives CDR1 SEHNR, CDR2 FQNEAQ (reference sequence). The CDR3 loop reads CASSHSKREPLTDTQYF. The DNA of the CDR3 is TGTGCCAGCAGCCATTCTAAGCGGGAGCCCCTGACAGATACGCAGTATTTT.

This clonotype was recorded a few times. The V gene is TRBV7-9, the J gene TRBJ1-6; D gene uncertain. Between the trimmed V and J ends, which lost 5 bases and 12 bases, there was a span of 11 bases. The CDR3 runs to 12 residues. The V gene's germline CDR1 is SEHNR and CDR2 FQNEAQ (reference sequence). The CDR3 spells CASSLDHEPLHF. The CDR3 DNA reads TGTGCCAGCAGCCTCGACCACGAACCCCTCCACTTT.

The sample holds a few counts of this clonotype. The chain recombines TRBV9 with TRBJ1-4; 7 bases are a match to TRBD1. Germline V CDR1 and CDR2: SGDLS, YYNGEE. CDR3 length equals 14 residues. The V and J ends lost 3 bases and 6 bases, in that order; junction bases with no gene match: 5. This chain's CDR3 is CASSAGQSHEKLFF. The CDR3 DNA sequence: TGTGCCAGCAGCGCGGGACAGAGTCATGAAAAACTGTTTTTT.

There are a few counts of this clonotype. The rearrangement links TRBV4-2 to TRBJ1-2; 12 bases are shared with TRBD1. The CDR3 runs 17 residues. The germline gives CDR1 LGHNA, CDR2 YNFKEQ. V was pared by 1 base and J by 2 bases, with 5 bases of the junction left unmatched. The DNA for the CDR3 is TGTGCCAGCAGCCAAGTCATTGGGACAGGGGGCAACTATGGCTACACCTTC. Protein: CASSQVIGTGGNYGYTF.

This sequence joins TRBV29-1 and TRBJ2-3; a weak D match, TRBD1 (6 bases). Trimming pared 0 bases from V and 0 bases from J, leaving 13 bases between. The length of the CDR3 is 16 residues. Germline loops: CDR1 SQVTM, CDR2 ANQGSEA. CDR3: CSVEDPGQPSTDTQYF. Here the CDR3 DNA reads TGCAGCGTTGAAGATCCGGGACAACCAAGCACAGATACGCAGTATTTT.

This clonotype was picked up a small number of times. This chain uses TRBV2 with TRBJ1-2; D may be TRBD1 (5 bases). Trimming pared 11 bases from V and 6 bases from J, leaving 13 bases between. There are 11 residues in the CDR3. From germline, CDR1 is SNHLY and CDR2 FYNNEI. This CDR3 reads CARQGGDGYTF. In nucleotides, the CDR3 is TGTGCCCGCCAGGGAGGGGATGGCTACACCTTC.

This clonotype has only a few counts. This chain links TRBV11-2 with TRBJ1-1, with no clear D. Germline lookup yields CDR1 SGHAT and CDR2 FQNNGV. This CDR3 contains 15 residues. V lost 0 bases to trimming and J lost 0 bases, with 8 bases between them. For the CDR3, the DNA is TGTGCCAGCAGCTTAGACGTCGGGGTGAACACTGAAGCTTTCTTT. Translation: CASSLDVGVNTEAFF.

This clonotype was detected a few times. This rearrangement joins TRBV20-1 to TRBJ2-1, with a possible D match to TRBD1 (6 bases). Germline V gene data show CDR1 as DFQATT and CDR2 as SNEGSKA (reference sequence). V was shortened by 7 bases and J by 0 bases, with 22 bases between the two germline ends. This CDR3 comprises 17 residues. CDR3 nucleotides: TGCAGTGGTCGGTCCAGGACAGCTCCCAACTCCTACAATGAGCAGTTCTTC. Translation: CSGRSRTAPNSYNEQFF.

The rearrangement links TRBV29-1 to TRBJ1-6; D call uncertain. The ends were cut back, 5 bases at V and 7 bases at J, with 12 bases in the middle. This CDR3 comprises 13 residues. Germline lookup yields CDR1 SQVTM and CDR2 ANQGSEA. CDR3 DNA sequence: TGCAGCGTTCGCCGGGCTCTAAATTCACCCCTCCACTTT. Its translation: CSVRRALNSPLHF.

V usage is TRBV24-1 and J usage is TRBJ2-4; weak D call: TRBD1 (5 bases). Germline loops: CDR1 KGHDR, CDR2 SFDVKD. V was shortened by 5 bases and J by 3 bases, with 22 bases between the two germline ends. This CDR3 region has 18 residues. CDR3 protein: CATSVPWHRLGDKNIQYF. CDR3 nucleotides: TGTGCCACCAGTGTTCCCTGGCACCGTCTAGGGGACAAAAACATTCAGTACTTC.

The chain links TRBV28 to TRBJ2-7; either TRBD1 or TRBD2 may supply D (5 bases each). V lost 5 bases to trimming and J lost 2 bases, with 10 bases between them. CDR3 size: 13 residues. Per the germline V gene, CDR1 is MDHEN and CDR2 is SYDVKM. The DNA of the CDR3 is TGTGCCAGCAGTCAGGGAGACCCCTACGAGCAGTACTTC. Translated, it gives CASSQGDPYEQYF.

The chain has TRBV3-1 and TRBJ1-5; D uncertain. The CDR3 length is 16 residues. The V gene's germline CDR1 is LGHDT and CDR2 YNNKEL (reference sequence). V lost 0 bases to trimming and J lost 9 bases, with 18 bases between them. This CDR3 reads CASSQESGGLVWPQHF. The CDR3 DNA is TGTGCCAGCAGCCAAGAATCGGGAGGGTTAGTGTGGCCCCAGCATTTT.

This clonotype was seen a few times. The J gene is TRBJ1-5, the V gene TRBV27; unclear D gene. In germline, CDR1 is MNHEY, CDR2 SMNVEV (reference sequence). V was clipped by 8 bases and J by 1 base, with 15 bases between them. The length of the CDR3 is 15 residues. CDR3 residues: CASAPVSQSNQPQHF. The CDR3 nucleotides read TGTGCCAGCGCTCCAGTTTCGCAGAGCAATCAGCCCCAGCATTTT.

In its sample, this clonotype was seen a few times. V and J are TRBV7-6 and TRBJ2-3; tentatively, D is TRBD1 (7 bases). Germline V gives CDR1 SGHVS, CDR2 FNYEAQ. Trimming left V 3 bases short and J 3 bases short, with 19 bases between. The length of the CDR3 is 17 residues. CDR3 sequence (DNA): TGTGCCAGCAGCTTCCTAGCGAGTTCGACAGGGACAGATACGCAGTATTTT. Protein: CASSFLASSTGTDTQYF.